The clone carrying this T cell receptor beta chain was seen a few times. Its antigen is undetermined. These data are taken from a study of T cells after yellow fever vaccination. Across the whole study: Fractions of low cell number were prepared using SMART-Seq v4 Ultra Low Input. Study observations and caveats: Post-booster repertoires contained most primary-vaccination clones again (96% CD4, 88% CD8). The secondary response showed a weaker magnitude and a faster peak, day 5 versus 15.

The CDR3 has 16 amino acids. V lost 1 base, J lost 4 bases, and 9 bases stayed unmatched. CDR1 and CDR2 (germline): MNHNS, SASEGT. TCRdb used MiXCR to reprocess the 5' RACE reads, holding one entry per CDR3 protein. Altogether 400,000 to 650,000 distinct CDR3 sequences are present, just over 20% being singletons, with the ten largest covering around 17%. The V gene is TRBV6-1, the J gene TRBJ1-2, with TRBD1 identical over 7 bases. This receptor was taken from a man aged 18 to 30 who received the YFV17D yellow fever vaccine. The sample in question was PBMCs, obtained roughly 20 days after the first yellow fever vaccination. The DNA for the CDR3 is TGTGCCAGCAGTGAAGTAGGGGGCTTCGGGGGCTATGGCTACACCTTC. Translated: CASSEVGGFGGYGYTF.